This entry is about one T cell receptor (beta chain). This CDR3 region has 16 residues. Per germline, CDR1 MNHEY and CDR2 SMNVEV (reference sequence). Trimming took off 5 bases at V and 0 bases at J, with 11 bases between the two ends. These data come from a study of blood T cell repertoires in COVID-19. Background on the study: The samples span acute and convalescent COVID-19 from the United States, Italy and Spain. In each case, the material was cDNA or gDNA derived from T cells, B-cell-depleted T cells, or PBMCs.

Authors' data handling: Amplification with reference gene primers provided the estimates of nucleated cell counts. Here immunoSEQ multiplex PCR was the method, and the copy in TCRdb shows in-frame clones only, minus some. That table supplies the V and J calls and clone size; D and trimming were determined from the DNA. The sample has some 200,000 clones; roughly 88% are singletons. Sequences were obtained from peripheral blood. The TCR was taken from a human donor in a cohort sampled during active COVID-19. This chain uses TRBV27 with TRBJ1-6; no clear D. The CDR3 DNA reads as TGTGCCAGCAGTCCAACGGGGAGCTCCTATAATTCACCCCTCCACTTT. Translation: CASSPTGSSYNSPLHF.